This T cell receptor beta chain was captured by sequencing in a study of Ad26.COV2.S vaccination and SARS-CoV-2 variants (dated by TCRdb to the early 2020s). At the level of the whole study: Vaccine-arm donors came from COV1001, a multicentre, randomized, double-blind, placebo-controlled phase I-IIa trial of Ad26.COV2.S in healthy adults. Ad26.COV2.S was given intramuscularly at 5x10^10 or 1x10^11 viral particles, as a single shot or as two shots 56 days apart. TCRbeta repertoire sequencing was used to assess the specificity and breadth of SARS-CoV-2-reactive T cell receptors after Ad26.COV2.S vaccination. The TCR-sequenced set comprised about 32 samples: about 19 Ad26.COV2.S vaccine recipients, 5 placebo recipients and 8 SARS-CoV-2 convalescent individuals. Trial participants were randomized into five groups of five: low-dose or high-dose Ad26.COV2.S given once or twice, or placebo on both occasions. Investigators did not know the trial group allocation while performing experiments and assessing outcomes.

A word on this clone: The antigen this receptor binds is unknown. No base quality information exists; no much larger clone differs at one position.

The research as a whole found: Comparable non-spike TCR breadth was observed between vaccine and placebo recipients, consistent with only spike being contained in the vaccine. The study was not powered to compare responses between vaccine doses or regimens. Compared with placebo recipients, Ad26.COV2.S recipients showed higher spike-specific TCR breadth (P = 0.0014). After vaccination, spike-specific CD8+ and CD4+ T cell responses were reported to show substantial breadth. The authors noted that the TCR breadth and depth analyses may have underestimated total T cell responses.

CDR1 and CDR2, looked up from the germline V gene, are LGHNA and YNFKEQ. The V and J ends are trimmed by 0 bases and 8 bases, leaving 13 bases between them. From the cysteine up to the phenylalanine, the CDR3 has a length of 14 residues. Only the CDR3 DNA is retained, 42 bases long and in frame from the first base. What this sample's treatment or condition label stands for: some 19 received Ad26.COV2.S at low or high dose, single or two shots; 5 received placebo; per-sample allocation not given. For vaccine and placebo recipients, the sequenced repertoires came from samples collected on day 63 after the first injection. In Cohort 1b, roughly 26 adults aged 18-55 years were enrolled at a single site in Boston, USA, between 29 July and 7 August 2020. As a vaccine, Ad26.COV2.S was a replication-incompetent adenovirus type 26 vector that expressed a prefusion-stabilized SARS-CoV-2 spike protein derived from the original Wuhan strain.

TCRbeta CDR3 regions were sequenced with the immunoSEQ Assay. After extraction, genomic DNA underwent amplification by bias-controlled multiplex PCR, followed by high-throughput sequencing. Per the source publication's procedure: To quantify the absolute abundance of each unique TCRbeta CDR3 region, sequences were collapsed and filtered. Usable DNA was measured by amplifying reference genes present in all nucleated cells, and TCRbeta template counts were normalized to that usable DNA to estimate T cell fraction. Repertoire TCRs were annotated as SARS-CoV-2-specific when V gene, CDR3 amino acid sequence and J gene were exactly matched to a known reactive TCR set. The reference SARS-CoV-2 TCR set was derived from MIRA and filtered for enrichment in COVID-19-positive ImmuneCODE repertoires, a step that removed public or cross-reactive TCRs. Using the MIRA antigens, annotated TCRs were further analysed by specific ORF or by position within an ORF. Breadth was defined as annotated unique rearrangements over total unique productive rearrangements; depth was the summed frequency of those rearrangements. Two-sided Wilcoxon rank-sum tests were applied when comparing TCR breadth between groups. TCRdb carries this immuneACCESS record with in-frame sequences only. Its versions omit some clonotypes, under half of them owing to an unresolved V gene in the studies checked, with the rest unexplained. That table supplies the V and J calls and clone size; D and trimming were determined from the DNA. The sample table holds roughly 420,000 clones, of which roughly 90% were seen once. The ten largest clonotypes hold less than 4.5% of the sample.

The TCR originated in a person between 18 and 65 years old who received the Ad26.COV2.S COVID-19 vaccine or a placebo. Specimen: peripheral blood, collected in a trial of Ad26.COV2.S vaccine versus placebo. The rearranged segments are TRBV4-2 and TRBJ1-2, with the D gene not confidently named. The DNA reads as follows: TGTGCCAGCAGCCAAGATAGGAGGGAGGGAGGCTACACCTTC. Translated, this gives CASSQDRREGGYTF.